The clone carrying this T cell receptor beta chain appeared a single time. The antigen is undetermined. The time point: week 5, during vaccination. One vaccine dose held 300 ug of mutant IDH1 20-mer peptide and came with topical imiquimod. Tumors from donors were new WHO grade 3 or 4 IDH1-mutant astrocytomas with ATRX loss. Sequencing was performed with immunoSEQ multiplex PCR; in TCRdb, only in-frame clones are kept and a portion is missing. The sample holds 70,000 to 100,000 clones, around 90% seen once. The CDR3 is made up of 10 amino acids. Trimming shortened V by 4 bases and J by 5 bases, and 2 bases separated the two germline ends. CDR1 and CDR2 from the germline V gene are SQVTM and ANQGSEA. The data originate from a study of a mutant IDH1 vaccine in newly diagnosed glioma. Looking at the study overall: The study started vaccination 4-6 weeks after radiotherapy alone, or with temozolomide cycles. The therapy given earlier, which was standard therapy, consisted of radiotherapy, temozolomide, or both, and most of the patients received both.

The source was PBMCs, collected from a glioma patient whose treatment included an IDH1 peptide vaccine. The receptor's source is a woman between 45 and 65 years old with glioma. The chain uses TRBV29-1 and TRBJ1-4, with no clear D. The DNA of the CDR3 is TGCAGCGTTGGGAATGAAAAACTGTTTTTT. Amino acid sequence: CSVGNEKLFF.